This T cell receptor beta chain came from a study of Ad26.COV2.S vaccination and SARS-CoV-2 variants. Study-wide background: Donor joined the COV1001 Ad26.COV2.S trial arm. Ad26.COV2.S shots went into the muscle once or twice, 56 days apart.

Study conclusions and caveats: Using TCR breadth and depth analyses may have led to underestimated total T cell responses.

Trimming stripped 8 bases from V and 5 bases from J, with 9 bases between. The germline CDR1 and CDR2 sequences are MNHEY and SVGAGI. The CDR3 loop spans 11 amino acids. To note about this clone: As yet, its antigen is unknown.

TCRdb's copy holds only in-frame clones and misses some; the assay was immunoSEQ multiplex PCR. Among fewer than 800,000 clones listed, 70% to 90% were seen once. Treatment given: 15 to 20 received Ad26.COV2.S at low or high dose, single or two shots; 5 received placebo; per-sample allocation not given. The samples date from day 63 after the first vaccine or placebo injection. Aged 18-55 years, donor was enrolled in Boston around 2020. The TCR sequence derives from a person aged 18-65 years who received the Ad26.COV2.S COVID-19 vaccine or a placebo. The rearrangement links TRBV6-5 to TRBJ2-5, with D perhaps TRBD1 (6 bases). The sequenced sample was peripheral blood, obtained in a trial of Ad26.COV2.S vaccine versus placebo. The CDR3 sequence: CASGQGETQYF. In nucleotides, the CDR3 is TGTGCCAGCGGTCAGGGGGAGACCCAGTACTTC.